The 28 T cell receptor beta chains listed next were all sequenced from one sample in a study of CXCR3-negative and CXCR3-positive naive CD8 T cells (dated by TCRdb to about 2019). The research as a whole found: Compared with CXCR3-negative naive cells, CXCR3-positive naive cells had TRB CDR3s with higher hydrophobicity (lower Kidera factor 4), lower energy, and higher strength and volume indices.

The antigens these receptors bind are not known. Sequenced using a NextSeq 550. The Human TCR Profiling Kit (MiLaboratory) was used to make UMI-labeled 5' RACE TRB cDNA libraries. The reads went through TCRdb reprocessing, and each CDR3 protein sequence gets one entry with no DNA. This sample's table has entries for around 110,000 distinct CDR3 sequences. The top ten hold 0.35% to 0.4% of the sample. The sample taken for sequencing was naive CXCR3+ CD8+ T cells from blood. The cell subset or site label, as the study defines it: CD45RO-CCR7+CD27+CD95- naive CD8+ T cells expressing CXCR3 (TNR3+). Receptor source: a human donor in good health. Some clones in this sample may be carry-over from other donors' samples.

The chain carries TRBV5-5 and TRBJ2-3; TCRdb reports TRBD1, a call that lacks DNA to check it against. Germline CDR1 and CDR2: SGHKS and YYEKEE (reference sequence). The CDR3 consists of 18 residues. The CDR3 here is CASSSGQGTPTGTDTQYF.

J is TRBJ2-3 and V is TRBV30; absent DNA, TCRdb's TRBD1 call cannot be checked. Germline CDR1 reads GTSNPN; CDR2 reads SVGIG (reference sequence). This CDR3 region has 15 residues. The CDR3 here is CAWRVGLTHGDTQYF.

V usage is TRBV6-1 and J usage is TRBJ1-3. Germline values: CDR1 MNHNS, CDR2 SASEGT. The CDR3 length is 14 residues. CDR3 in amino acids: CASSDGGPLDTIYF.

The chain joins TRBV9 to TRBJ2-7; no DNA is available, so the TRBD2 call from TCRdb remains unchecked. The V gene's germline CDR1 is SGDLS and CDR2 YYNGEE. The CDR3 sequence is 15 residues long. CDR3 sequence: CASSPAGQGFYEQYF. The full variable domain, completed using reference TRBV9 and TRBJ2-7, is DSGVTQTPKHLITATGQRVTLRCSPRSGDLSVYWYQQSLDQGLQFLIQYYNGEERAKGNILERFSAQQFPDLHSELNLSSLELGDSALYFCASSPAGQGFYEQYFGPGTRLTVT.

CDR3 sequence reads: CASSVHSQRTSGNTIYF. This chain connects TRBV7-9 to TRBJ1-3. Germline loops: CDR1 SEHNR, CDR2 FQNEAQ (reference sequence). This CDR3 has 17 amino acids.

The gene calls are TRBV29-1 and TRBJ2-2; as DNA is missing, the TRBD2 call by TCRdb cannot be tested. The CDR3 consists of 13 residues. In germline, CDR1 is SQVTM, CDR2 ANQGSEA. CDR3 sequence: CSVLAGDTGELFF.

This chain uses TRBV11-2 with TRBJ2-6; TCRdb's D call of TRBD2 is untestable without DNA. The CDR3 is 13 residues long. Germline CDR1 is SGHAT and CDR2 is FQNNGV. The CDR3 region is CASTLGGANVLTF. Variable domain in full (rest from reference TRBV11-2 and TRBJ2-6): EAGVAQSPRYKIIEKRQSVAFWCNPISGHATLYWYQQILGQGPKLLIQFQNNGVVDDSQLPKDRFSAERLKGVDSTLKIQPAKLEDSAVYLCASTLGGANVLTFGAGSRLTVL.

The chain couples TRBV19 to TRBJ2-2; TCRdb gives TRBD1 as the D gene, but with no DNA this cannot be confirmed. The CDR3 spans 15 residues. The germline V gene has CDR1 LNHDA and CDR2 SQIVND (reference sequence). Here the CDR3 reads CASSLQGANTGELFF.

V gene TRBV5-4 combines with J gene TRBJ2-1; TCRdb proposes TRBD1, but this gene call is untestable without DNA. Germline V CDR1 and CDR2: SGHNT, YYREEE (reference sequence). This CDR3 region has 15 residues. The CDR3 sequence: CASSRRDRGRDEQFF.

The V and J genes are TRBV28 and TRBJ2-7; the D call of TRBD2 rests on TCRdb alone, since no DNA is present to check it. This CDR3 has 14 residues. The germline V gene encodes CDR1 MDHEN and CDR2 SYDVKM. CDR3 in amino acids: CASTLGLAGTEQYF.

This chain joins TRBV11-2 and TRBJ2-7; TCRdb designates TRBD1, a call that cannot be tested without DNA. This CDR3 has 14 residues. Germline CDR1 is SGHAT and CDR2 is FQNNGV. This CDR3 is CASSYLTGTYEQYF.

The chain combines TRBV7-2 with TRBJ2-2; TCRdb calls TRBD1, which cannot be checked without DNA. Germline CDR1 and CDR2: SGHTA and FQGNSA. CDR3 length: 14 residues. The CDR3 loop is CASSPGPGTGELFF.

The CDR3 loop reads CASSLAWDRGREETQYF. The genes are TRBV13 and TRBJ2-5; the D call of TRBD1 rests on TCRdb alone, since no DNA is present to check it. Germline V gene data show CDR1 as PRHDT and CDR2 as FYEKMQ (reference sequence). CDR3 length equals 17 residues.

J is TRBJ1-1 and V is TRBV19. The CDR3 covers 11 residues. The germline V gene has CDR1 LNHDA and CDR2 SQIVND (reference sequence). CDR3 loop: CASRSYTEAFF.

The rearrangement joins TRBV7-3 to TRBJ1-2; with no DNA, the TCRdb D assignment of TRBD1 cannot be verified. The length of the CDR3 is 14 residues. CDR1 and CDR2 (germline): SGHTA, FQGTGA. CDR3 loop: CASSHTGGAVGYTF.

The rearrangement joins TRBV28 to TRBJ2-7. Looked up from germline, CDR1 is MDHEN and CDR2 is SYDVKM. The CDR3 is made up of 14 amino acids. The CDR3 protein is CASSQSGIGYEQYF.

The chain joins TRBV29-1 to TRBJ1-5; TCRdb gives TRBD1 as the D gene, but with no DNA this cannot be confirmed. Germline CDR1 and CDR2: SQVTM and ANQGSEA. The CDR3 is 14 residues long. The CDR3 here is CSVGGTGVTSPQHF.

The V gene is TRBV7-3, the J gene TRBJ2-1; TCRdb gives TRBD1 as the D gene, but with no DNA this cannot be confirmed. Germline V gene sequence: CDR1 SGHTA, CDR2 FQGTGA. The CDR3 runs to 15 residues. The CDR3 loop is CASSLTMGGGDEQFF.

The chain combines TRBV6-4 with TRBJ1-1. The CDR3 is 15 amino acids. CDR1 and CDR2 (germline): MRHNA, SNTAGT. CDR3 region: CASSDSSDISTEAFF.

The chain joins TRBV12-3 or TRBV12-4 to TRBJ1-1. The CDR3 extends over 20 amino acids. The CDR3 spells CASSLTGPGLALGLNTEAFF.

The chain recombines TRBV12-3 or TRBV12-4 with TRBJ2-2; TCRdb gives TRBD2 as the D gene, but with no DNA this cannot be confirmed. The CDR3 sequence is 15 residues long. The CDR3 reads CASSLGGGATGELFF.

This chain connects TRBV28 to TRBJ2-1; the D gene TCRdb calls, TRBD2, cannot be checked with no DNA. This CDR3 contains 14 residues. Germline V lookup: CDR1 MDHEN, CDR2 SYDVKM. The CDR3 loop reads CARSFGGGYNEQFF.

The chain links TRBV6-6 to TRBJ2-2; TCRdb's D call, TRBD1, is unchecked because there is no DNA. This CDR3 spans 18 amino acids. CDR1 and CDR2 from the germline V gene are MNHNY and SVGAGI (reference sequence). The CDR3 sequence: CASSYSPPGAPNTGELFF.

The chain combines TRBV12-3 or TRBV12-4 with TRBJ2-1; lacking DNA, the TRBD2 call made by TCRdb goes unchecked. CDR3 size: 14 residues. The CDR3 loop is CASNPGLQGNEQFF.

The chain links TRBV4-2 to TRBJ2-1; absent DNA, TCRdb's TRBD2 call cannot be checked. The CDR3 covers 19 residues. Germline V gives CDR1 LGHNA, CDR2 YNFKEQ. CDR3: CASSQVFSRDWSSYNEQFF.

The chain recombines TRBV27 with TRBJ2-1; TCRdb proposes TRBD1, but this gene call is untestable without DNA. The CDR3 runs to 15 residues. CDR1 and CDR2 (germline): MNHEY, SMNVEV (reference sequence). CDR3 region: CASSLWAGGSDEQFF.

The chain is built from TRBV5-1 and TRBJ2-1; with no DNA, the TCRdb D assignment of TRBD2 cannot be verified. The CDR3 has 16 residues. Per germline, CDR1 SGHRS and CDR2 YFSETQ. The CDR3 loop is CASSSRTSGSYNEQFF.

The V and J genes are TRBV28 and TRBJ2-7; TCRdb designates TRBD1, a call that cannot be tested without DNA. Germline loops: CDR1 MDHEN, CDR2 SYDVKM. CDR3 length: 15 residues. The CDR3 loop is CASSPPDRVFIEQYF.